This T cell receptor beta chain was captured by sequencing in a study of OX40 agonist ivuxolimab in advanced cancers. Produced via immunoSEQ multiplex PCR; TCRdb's table is partial and in-frame only. This table has around 46,000 clones, around 90% appearing once. The source was CD4+ or CD8+ T cells sorted from blood, collected in a trial of the OX40 agonist ivuxolimab. The origin of this receptor is an adult with an advanced solid tumor such as melanoma, head and neck, liver or kidney cancer.

DNA for the CDR3: TGTGCCAGCAGTGAAGGGGTGCTAGCGGGAGCGGTGGAGACCCAGTACTTC. It yields the protein CASSEGVLAGAVETQYF. V gene TRBV25-1 combines with J gene TRBJ2-5, with 10 bases lining up with TRBD2. The CDR3 totals 17 residues. Trimming at V came to 2 bases and at J to 5 bases, leaving 11 bases not matched to a gene. The germline gives CDR1 MGHDK, CDR2 SYGVNS.